A selection of T cell receptor beta chains follows, all from one sample in a study of T cell responses to AZD1222 COVID-19 vaccine. Sequencing was performed with immunoSEQ multiplex PCR; in TCRdb, only in-frame clones are kept and a portion is missing. The sample lists some 120,000 clones; around nine tenths were seen once. Here the sequenced sample was peripheral blood, taken on day 0 of AZD1222 vaccination. All receptors derive from an adult in good health. Both conserved end residues are part of each CDR3. Fields, in order: J gene, V gene, CDR3 protein.

j_call: TRBJ1-6
v_call: TRBV30
cdr3_aa: CAWRTSSLDNSPLHF

j_call: TRBJ1-5
v_call: TRBV3-1/TRBV3-2
cdr3_aa: CASSQDLVQNQPQHF

j_call: TRBJ2-7
v_call: TRBV20-1
cdr3_aa: CSASSWGRELMGEQYF

j_call: TRBJ2-3
v_call: TRBV3-1/TRBV3-2
cdr3_aa: CASSQGLTAGTDTQYF

j_call: TRBJ2-7
v_call: TRBV5-1
cdr3_aa: CASSLSDGYEQYF

j_call: TRBJ2-7
v_call: TRBV6-2/TRBV6-3
cdr3_aa: CASSTGFPQYF

j_call: TRBJ2-7
v_call: TRBV3-1/TRBV3-2
cdr3_aa: CASSDRGGYEQYF

j_call: TRBJ1-1
v_call: TRBV18
cdr3_aa: CASSPRQGDTEAFF

j_call: TRBJ2-7
v_call: TRBV28
cdr3_aa: CASSPGGSVYEQYF

j_call: TRBJ1-1
v_call: TRBV5-1
cdr3_aa: CASSVITDSTEAFF

j_call: TRBJ1-2
v_call: TRBV19
cdr3_aa: CASSTSRQGGYGYTF

j_call: TRBJ1-2
v_call: TRBV28
cdr3_aa: CASSKTGLGDYGYTF

j_call: TRBJ2-1
v_call: TRBV6-2/TRBV6-3
cdr3_aa: CASSYGTSGTLHEQFF

j_call: TRBJ2-2
v_call: TRBV18
cdr3_aa: CASSPIITGELFF

j_call: TRBJ2-1
v_call: TRBV5-6
cdr3_aa: CASSLGQEQFF

j_call: TRBJ1-2
v_call: TRBV11-2
cdr3_aa: CASSPTGPTYGYTF

j_call: TRBJ2-7
v_call: TRBV7-2
cdr3_aa: CASSLVFYEQYF

j_call: TRBJ1-1
v_call: TRBV7-9
cdr3_aa: CASSLGTLQVAFF

j_call: TRBJ1-1
v_call: TRBV11-1
cdr3_aa: CASSLSRNTEAFF

j_call: TRBJ1-4
v_call: TRBV28
cdr3_aa: CASKAENEKLFF

j_call: TRBJ1-3
v_call: TRBV7-2
cdr3_aa: CASSLSPGVSGNTIYF

j_call: TRBJ1-4
v_call: TRBV28
cdr3_aa: CASSRGRNEKLFF

j_call: TRBJ2-7
v_call: TRBV5-6
cdr3_aa: CASSTYRLGQATYEQYF

j_call: TRBJ2-1
v_call: TRBV5-6
cdr3_aa: CASSFTGGYNEQFF

j_call: TRBJ1-1
v_call: TRBV7-6
cdr3_aa: CASSLVAGDTEAFF

j_call: TRBJ1-4
v_call: TRBV25-1
cdr3_aa: CASSESASGLSKGKLFF

j_call: TRBJ1-2
v_call: TRBV6-1
cdr3_aa: CASSELPWSNNYGYTF

j_call: TRBJ2-2
v_call: TRBV21-1
cdr3_aa: CASSIRTYWTSRNTGELFF

j_call: TRBJ2-7
v_call: TRBV5-1
cdr3_aa: CASSLEAGPTYEQYF

j_call: TRBJ2-2
v_call: TRBV10-3
cdr3_aa: CAISELGLAQGTGELFF

j_call: TRBJ1-2
v_call: TRBV29-1
cdr3_aa: CSGGGDGSYGYTF

j_call: TRBJ2-1
v_call: TRBV2
cdr3_aa: CASSERAGLAGVF